This record looks at one TCR beta chain sequence and its context. Its target is unknown. The CDR3 is 17 amino acids. After removal of 0 bases from V and 3 bases from J, the junction contained 10 bases not matched to a gene. Germline V gene sequence: CDR1 LNHDA, CDR2 SQIVND (reference sequence). This specimen belongs to a study of graft-versus-host responses after intestinal transplantation. Study as a whole: All recipients got anti-thymocyte globulin induction, then tacrolimus and steroids for roughly three years.

The protocol was immunoSEQ multiplex PCR, while the TCRdb copy is restricted to in-frame clones and leaves out a portion. The data contain tens of thousands of clones, approximately 93% of them singletons. Overall study results and limits: The study associated peak circulating GvH clone levels with early post-transplant HvG declines.

This clonotype was obtained from a human donor who received an intestinal transplant. The sample consisted of unstimulated CD8+ T cells sorted from spleen or lymph node cells, taken before intestinal transplant. V and J are TRBV19 and TRBJ1-2; 7 bases are shared with TRBD1. The CDR3 sequence is CASSIDSLTGWYYGYTF. In nucleotides, the CDR3 is TGTGCCAGTAGTATAGACTCTTTGACAGGGTGGTACTATGGCTACACCTTC.